This T cell receptor beta chain was sequenced during a study of cytomegalovirus exposure and HLA in healthy donors. Study-level points and caveats: Previously analyzed data showed that most TCR beta V segments were productive at a frequency of about 87% or about 30%.

Per the germline V gene, CDR1 is SGDLS and CDR2 is YYNGEE. V was trimmed by 0 bases and J by 5 bases, leaving 9 bases between them. The CDR3 is 14 amino acids. With 60 Vbeta and 13 Jbeta primers, the PCR was carried out. The table came from immunoSEQ multiplex PCR; TCRdb's copy has only in-frame clones and leaves some out. Here the sample spans about 97,000 clones, 73% being singletons. As for this clone: No antigen is known for it.

The sample comprised PBMCs. This receptor was identified in a man aged 35 to 55 in good health and CMV-seronegative. The V call is TRBV9, the J call TRBJ2-1, with D perhaps TRBD1 (5 bases). The DNA for the CDR3 is TGTGCCAGCAGCGTAGTTCCAGGGAACAATGAGCAGTTCTTC. Its protein is CASSVVPGNNEQFF.